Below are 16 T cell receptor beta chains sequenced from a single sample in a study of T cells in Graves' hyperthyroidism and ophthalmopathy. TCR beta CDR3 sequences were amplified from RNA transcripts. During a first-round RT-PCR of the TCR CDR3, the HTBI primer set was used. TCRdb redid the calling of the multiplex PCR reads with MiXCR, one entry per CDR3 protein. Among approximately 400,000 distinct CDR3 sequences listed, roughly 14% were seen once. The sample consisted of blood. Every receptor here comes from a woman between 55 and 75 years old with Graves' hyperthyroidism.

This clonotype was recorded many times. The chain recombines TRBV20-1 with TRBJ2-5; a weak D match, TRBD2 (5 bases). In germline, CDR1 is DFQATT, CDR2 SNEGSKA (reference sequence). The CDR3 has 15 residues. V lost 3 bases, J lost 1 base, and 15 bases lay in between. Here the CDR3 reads CSASLTTRGQETQYF. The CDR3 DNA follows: TGCAGTGCTAGCTTGACTACACGGGGCCAAGAGACCCAGTACTTC.

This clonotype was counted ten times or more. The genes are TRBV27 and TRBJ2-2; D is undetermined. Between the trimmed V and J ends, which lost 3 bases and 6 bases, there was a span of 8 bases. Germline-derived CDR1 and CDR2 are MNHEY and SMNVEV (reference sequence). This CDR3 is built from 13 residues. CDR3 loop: CASSFRWSGELFF. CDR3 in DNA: TGTGCCAGCAGTTTTCGATGGTCCGGGGAGCTGTTTTTT.

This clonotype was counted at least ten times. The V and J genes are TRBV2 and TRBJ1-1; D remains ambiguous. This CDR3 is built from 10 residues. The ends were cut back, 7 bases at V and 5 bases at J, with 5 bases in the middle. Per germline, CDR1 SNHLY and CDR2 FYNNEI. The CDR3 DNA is TGTGCCAGCAACCCGACTGAAGCTTTCTTT. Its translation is CASNPTEAFF.

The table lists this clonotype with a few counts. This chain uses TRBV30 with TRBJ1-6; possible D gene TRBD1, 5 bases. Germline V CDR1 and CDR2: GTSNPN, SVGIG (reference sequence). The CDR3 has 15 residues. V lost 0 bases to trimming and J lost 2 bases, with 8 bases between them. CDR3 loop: CAWSVRGTYNSPLHF. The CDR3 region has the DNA TGTGCCTGGAGTGTCCGGGGGACCTATAATTCACCCCTCCACTTT.

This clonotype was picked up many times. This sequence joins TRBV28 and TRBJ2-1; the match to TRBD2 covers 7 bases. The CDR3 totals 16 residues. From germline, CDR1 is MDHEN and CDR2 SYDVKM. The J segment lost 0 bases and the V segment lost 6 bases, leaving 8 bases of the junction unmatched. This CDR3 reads CASSLTSTLSYNEQFF. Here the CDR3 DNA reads TGTGCCAGCAGCTTGACTAGCACTCTCTCCTACAATGAGCAGTTCTTC.

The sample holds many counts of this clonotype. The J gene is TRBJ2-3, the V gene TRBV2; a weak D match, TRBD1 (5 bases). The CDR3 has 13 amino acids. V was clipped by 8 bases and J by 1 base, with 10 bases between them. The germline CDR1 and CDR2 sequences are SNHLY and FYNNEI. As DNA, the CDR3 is TGTGCCAGCGGGGCGGCCCGCACAGATACGCAGTATTTT. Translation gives CASGAARTDTQYF.

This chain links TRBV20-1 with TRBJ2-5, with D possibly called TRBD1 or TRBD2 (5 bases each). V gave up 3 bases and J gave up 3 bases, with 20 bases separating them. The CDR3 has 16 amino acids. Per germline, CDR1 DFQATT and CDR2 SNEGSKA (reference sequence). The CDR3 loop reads CSASWGWFRSEETQYF. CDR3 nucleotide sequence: TGCAGTGCTAGTTGGGGGTGGTTTAGGTCTGAAGAGACCCAGTACTTC.

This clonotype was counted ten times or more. The CDR3 loop reads CASSDPGSDAGELFF. The CDR3, as DNA: TGTGCCAGCAGTGATCCGGGGTCCGATGCGGGGGAGCTGTTTTTT. The genes are TRBV2 and TRBJ2-2; D might be TRBD2 (5 bases). V lost 3 bases and J 8 bases, leaving 16 bases between the germline ends. CDR3 length equals 15 residues. Per the germline V gene, CDR1 is SNHLY and CDR2 is FYNNEI.

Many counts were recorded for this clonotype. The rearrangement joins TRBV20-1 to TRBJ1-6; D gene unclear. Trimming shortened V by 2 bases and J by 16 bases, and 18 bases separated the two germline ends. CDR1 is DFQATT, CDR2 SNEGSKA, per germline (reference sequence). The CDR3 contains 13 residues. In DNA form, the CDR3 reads TGCAGTGCTAGACCGCCATTGGACCGTGTGCTCCACTTT. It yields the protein CSARPPLDRVLHF.

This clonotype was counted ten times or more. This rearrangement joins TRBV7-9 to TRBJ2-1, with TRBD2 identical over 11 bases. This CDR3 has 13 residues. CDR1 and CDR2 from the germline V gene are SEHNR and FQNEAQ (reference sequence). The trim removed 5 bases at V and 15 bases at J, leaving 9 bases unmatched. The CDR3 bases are TGTGCCAGCAGCCCAGGACTAGCGGGCAAGCGGTTCTTC. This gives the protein CASSPGLAGKRFF.

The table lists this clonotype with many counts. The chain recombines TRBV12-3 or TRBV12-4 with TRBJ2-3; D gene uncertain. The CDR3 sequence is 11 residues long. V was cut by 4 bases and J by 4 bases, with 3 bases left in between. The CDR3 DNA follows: TGTGCCAGCAGTTGGTCAGATACGCAGTATTTT. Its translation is CASSWSDTQYF.

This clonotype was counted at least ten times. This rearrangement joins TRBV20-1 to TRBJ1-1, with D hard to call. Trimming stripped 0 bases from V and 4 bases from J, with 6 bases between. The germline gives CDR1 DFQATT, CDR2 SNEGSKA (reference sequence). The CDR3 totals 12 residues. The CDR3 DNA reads TGCAGTGCTAGAGAGGGGAGCACTGAAGCTTTCTTT. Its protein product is CSAREGSTEAFF.

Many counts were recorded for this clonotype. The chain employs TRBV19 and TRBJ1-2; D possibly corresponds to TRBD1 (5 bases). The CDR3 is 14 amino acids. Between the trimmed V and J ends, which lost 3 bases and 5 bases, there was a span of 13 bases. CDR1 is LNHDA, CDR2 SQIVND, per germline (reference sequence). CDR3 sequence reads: CASSILDSRYGYTF. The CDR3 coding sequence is TGTGCCAGTAGTATTCTTGACAGCCGATATGGCTACACCTTC.

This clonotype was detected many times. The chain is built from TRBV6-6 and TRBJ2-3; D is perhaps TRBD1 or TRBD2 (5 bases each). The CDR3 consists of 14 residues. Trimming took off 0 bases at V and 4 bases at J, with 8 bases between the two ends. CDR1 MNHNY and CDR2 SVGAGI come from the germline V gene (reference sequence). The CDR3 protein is CASSYSRGADTQYF. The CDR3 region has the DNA TGTGCCAGCAGTTACTCGAGAGGGGCAGATACGCAGTATTTT.

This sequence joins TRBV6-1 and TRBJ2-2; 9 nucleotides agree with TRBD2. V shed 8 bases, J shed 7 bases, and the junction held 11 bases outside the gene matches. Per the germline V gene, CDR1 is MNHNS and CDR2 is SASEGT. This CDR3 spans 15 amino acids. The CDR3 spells CASLEASGNVGELFF. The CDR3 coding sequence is TGTGCCAGCTTGGAGGCTAGCGGGAACGTCGGGGAGCTGTTTTTT.

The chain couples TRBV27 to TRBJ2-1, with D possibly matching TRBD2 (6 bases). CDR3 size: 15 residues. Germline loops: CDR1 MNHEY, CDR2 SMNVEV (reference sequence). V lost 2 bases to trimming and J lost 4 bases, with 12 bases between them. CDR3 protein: CASSLGDGRYNEQFF. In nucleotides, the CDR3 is TGTGCCAGCAGTTTAGGGGATGGGAGGTACAATGAGCAGTTCTTC.